These 2 T cell receptor beta chains came from one sample sequenced in a study of blood T cells in healthy people across ages. Using a J-beta primer mix together with a sample-barcoded 5' primer, a second PCR was run for roughly 7 to 12 cycles. TCRdb reprocessed the 5' RACE reads via MiXCR and lists one record per CDR3 protein. The sample lists around 940,000 distinct CDR3 sequences, around 54% occurring once. Material for sequencing was blood. Every receptor here comes from an older woman in good health.

The gene calls are TRBV5-1 and TRBJ1-2, with 7 bases fitting TRBD1. The CDR3 is 16 residues long. J gave up 5 bases and V 4 bases, and 14 bases lay outside the gene matches. Germline V gives CDR1 SGHRS, CDR2 YFSETQ. The CDR3 here is CASSPPGEGAGYGYTF. In DNA, the CDR3 is TGCGCCAGCAGCCCCCCCGGGGAGGGGGCTGGTTATGGCTACACCTTC.

The V and J genes are TRBV4-3 and TRBJ2-1; D is undetermined. The germline gives CDR1 LGHNA, CDR2 YSLEER. V gave up 0 bases and J gave up 5 bases, with 11 bases separating them. The CDR3 is 15 residues long. Here the CDR3 reads CASSQDQWRDNEQFF. The CDR3 nucleotides read TGCGCCAGCAGCCAAGATCAATGGCGCGACAATGAGCAGTTCTTC.